These T cell receptor beta chains were read from a single sample in a study of type 1 regulatory T cells. One entry per CDR3 protein results from TCRdb running MiXCR on the reads. This sample carries 60,000 to 70,000 distinct CDR3 sequences, around 49% of them seen once, and the ten largest clones take 2% to 2.5%. These receptors lack a known antigen. Source material: cultured non-Tr1 T cells, either the whole culture or a sorted T cell fraction (not recorded which). These receptors came from a human donor in good health. CDR3s include the opening cysteine and the closing phenylalanine or tryptophan. Fields, in order: V gene, D gene, J gene, clone size, CDR3 DNA, CDR3 protein. The D gene is left open where the match is weak. Clone size is given for some rows only: seen once, a few or many times, or a class if the clone is expanded.

TRBV7-9	TRBD1	TRBJ1-1	NA	TGTGCCAGCAGCTTCGCCCGAACCGGGTTGGGACAGAGGGCAACTGAAGCTTTCTTT	CASSFARTGLGQRATEAFF
TRBV6-6	NA	TRBJ2-6	few	TGTGCCAGCACCGGACATGGATCTGGGGCCAACGTCCTGACTTTC	CASTGHGSGANVLTF
TRBV20-1	NA	TRBJ2-3	few	TGCAGTGCCCCTACTTCGACACCGGACACAGATACGCAGTATTTT	CSAPTSTPDTDTQYF
TRBV7-9	TRBD2	TRBJ2-7	once	TGTGCCAGCAGCTTATGGGAGCGGGGTTACTCCTACGAGCAGTACTTC	CASSLWERGYSYEQYF
TRBV20-1	NA	TRBJ2-2	NA	TGCAGTGCTAGGGAGACCGCGAACACCGGGGAGCTGTTTTTT	CSARETANTGELFF
TRBV4-1	TRBD1	TRBJ1-2	few	TGCGCCAGCAGCCAAGACCCTGGACAGGGGAATGTCTATGGCTACACCTTC	CASSQDPGQGNVYGYTF
TRBV4-1	NA	TRBJ2-3	few	TGCGCCAGCAGCCAAGATCGGGAAGATACGCAGTATTTT	CASSQDREDTQYF
TRBV20-1	TRBD1	TRBJ1-4	few	TGCAGTGCTCCAGACAGGGGGCGAGGAAAACTGTTTTTT	CSAPDRGRGKLFF
TRBV12-3/TRBV12-4	NA	TRBJ1-6	NA	TGTGCCAGCAGCCCCGTGGTCTCCTATAATTCACCCCTCCACTTT	CASSPVVSYNSPLHF
TRBV20-1	TRBD2	TRBJ2-7	few	TGCAGTGCTAGAGCGGACCCGGGACTAGCGGCCCCAAGGTACGAGCAGTACTTC	CSARADPGLAAPRYEQYF
TRBV12-3/TRBV12-4	NA	TRBJ1-6	NA	TGTGCCAGCACCCTATCGACAGGTCCGAATTCACCCCTCCACTTT	CASTLSTGPNSPLHF
TRBV4-3	NA	TRBJ1-6	few	TGCGCCAGCAGGCCGAGCGCCGACTCCCCACCCCTCCACTTT	CASRPSADSPPLHF
TRBV7-2	TRBD1	TRBJ1-6	NA	TGTGCCAGCAGCGGGACAGGGAGTAGGTCACCCCTCCACTTT	CASSGTGSRSPLHF
TRBV18	NA	TRBJ2-7	few	TGTGCCAGCTCACCACGGGTCGGCCCCTACGAGCAGTACTTC	CASSPRVGPYEQYF
TRBV7-2	NA	TRBJ1-1	once	TGTGCCAGCAGCCTAGACCCGGCGGGAGCTTTCTTT	CASSLDPAGAFF
TRBV18	NA	TRBJ2-1	few	TGTGCCAGCTCACCGGTGGCGGGGGCGACCAATGAGCAGTTCTTC	CASSPVAGATNEQFF
TRBV4-1	TRBD2	TRBJ2-3	NA	TGCGCCAGCAGCCAAGGACCAGCGGGGGGAGGCACAGATACGCAGTATTTT	CASSQGPAGGGTDTQYF
TRBV5-6	NA	TRBJ2-1	many	TGTGCCAGCAGGTCGGGGGCTCTCAATGAGCAGTTCTTC	CASRSGALNEQFF
TRBV11-1	NA	TRBJ2-7	NA	TGTGCCAGCAGCCAGACGGAGGGGATTAGCTACGAGCAGTACTTC	CASSQTEGISYEQYF
TRBV4-1	NA	TRBJ2-3	many	TGCGCCAGCAGCCAAGATCTAGTCGGAAGTACGCAGTATTTT	CASSQDLVGSTQYF
TRBV5-5	TRBD1	TRBJ1-5	NA	TGTGCCAGCAGCTTTGAGGGGGCGCGAGGCAATCAGCCCCAGCATTTT	CASSFEGARGNQPQHF
TRBV7-7	TRBD1	TRBJ2-3	NA	TGTGCCAGCAGCGCCGGACAGGGGCCTTTCACAGATACGCAGTATTTT	CASSAGQGPFTDTQYF
TRBV11-2	NA	TRBJ1-1	NA	TGTGCCAGCAGGAAACCCGGGGGGGGAAGGAGGACTGAAGCTTTCTTT	CASRKPGGGRRTEAFF
TRBV10-1	NA	TRBJ1-1	NA	TGCGCCAGCAGCACGGGCCGGCAGTTGGCATCGAGCACTGAAGCTTTCTTT	CASSTGRQLASSTEAFF
TRBV28	NA	TRBJ2-1	NA	TGTGCCAGCAGGAACACGGAAGGTACTTACAATGAGCAGTTCTTC	CASRNTEGTYNEQFF
TRBV12-3/TRBV12-4	TRBD1	TRBJ2-7	NA	TGTGCCAGCAGACTGGGGACAGACTCCTACGAGCAGTACTTC	CASRLGTDSYEQYF
TRBV12-3/TRBV12-4	NA	TRBJ1-1	NA	TGTGCCAGCAGTTTGGACTCCTTAAGAGGCGAAGCTTTCTTT	CASSLDSLRGEAFF
TRBV6-2/TRBV6-3	TRBD1	TRBJ1-1	once	TGTGCCAGCAGTTACTTCGACAGGGATACTGAAGCTTTCTTT	CASSYFDRDTEAFF
TRBV20-1	NA	TRBJ2-7	NA	TGCAGTGCTAGAGGAGGCGGCCCTAACTACGAGCAGTACTTC	CSARGGGPNYEQYF
TRBV7-2	NA	TRBJ2-7	NA	TGTGCCAGCAGCCTCCAGATTACGGGGCGGTACGACGAGCAGTACTTC	CASSLQITGRYDEQYF
TRBV18	TRBD1	TRBJ2-3	once	TGTGCCAGCTCACCAACAGGGGTCAGTACTACGCAGTATTTT	CASSPTGVSTTQYF
TRBV5-1	NA	TRBJ1-1	NA	TGCGCCAGCAGCTTGGACAGGAACACTGAAGCTTTCTTT	CASSLDRNTEAFF
TRBV12-3/TRBV12-4	NA	TRBJ2-1	few	TGTGCCAGCAGTTTCGGGGGGCCTTATGAGCAGTTCTTC	CASSFGGPYEQFF
TRBV20-1	NA	TRBJ1-6	NA	TGCAGTGCTAGAGATCCAGGGGTTGCGGATTCACCCCTCCACTTT	CSARDPGVADSPLHF
TRBV20-1	TRBD1	TRBJ2-7	NA	TGCAGTGCTAGAGCGGAACAGGGGGTAACGCCGTACTTC	CSARAEQGVTPYF
TRBV7-8	NA	TRBJ1-3	NA	TGTGCCAGCAGCCGGACGGAACCTTACTCTGGAAACACCATATATTTT	CASSRTEPYSGNTIYF
TRBV19	NA	TRBJ2-7	NA	TGTGCCAGCGAAAGCAGGGGCTTCTACGAGCAGTACTTC	CASESRGFYEQYF
TRBV12-3/TRBV12-4	NA	TRBJ2-2	few	TGTGCCAGCAGTTTAGTCACAGTTTCCGGGGAGCTGTTTTTT	CASSLVTVSGELFF
TRBV30	NA	TRBJ1-3	few	TGTGCCTGGAGCTGGAAGGGTTTTATCGGCAACACCATATATTTT	CAWSWKGFIGNTIYF
TRBV7-2	NA	TRBJ1-6	NA	TGTGCCAGCAGCTTAGGTGTGCTACCCCTCCACTTT	CASSLGVLPLHF
TRBV12-3/TRBV12-4	NA	TRBJ1-1	NA	TGTGCCAGCAGTTTAAGTTTGAGGAACACTGAAGCTTTCTTT	CASSLSLRNTEAFF
TRBV20-1	TRBD2	TRBJ2-5	NA	TGCAGTGCGACTAGCGGGGTCGAGACCCAGTACTTC	CSATSGVETQYF
TRBV9	NA	TRBJ1-1	few	TGTGCCAGCAGCGTCACAGGGACCACTGAAGCTTTCTTT	CASSVTGTTEAFF
TRBV11-1	TRBD1	TRBJ1-5	NA	TGTGCCAGCTTCTCTGGCCCGGGGACAGGGGGAACCGATTATCAGCCCCAGCATTTT	CASFSGPGTGGTDYQPQHF
TRBV5-1	NA	TRBJ1-5	few	TGCGCCAGCAGCACACAGGGTGGGGGCAATCAGCCCCAGCATTTT	CASSTQGGGNQPQHF
TRBV11-2	NA	TRBJ2-1	NA	TGTGCCAGCAGCTTAGGGGGGGCCTTAAGCTCCTACAATGAGCAGTTCTTC	CASSLGGALSSYNEQFF
TRBV20-1	TRBD2	TRBJ2-3	NA	TGCAGTGCTAGACCTATACTAGCGGCTAGCACAGATACGCAGTATTTT	CSARPILAASTDTQYF
TRBV7-6	NA	TRBJ2-5	NA	TGTGCCAGCAGCTCTCCTGCGGGGAGAGGGGAGACCCAGTACTTC	CASSSPAGRGETQYF
TRBV6-5	NA	TRBJ2-3	NA	TGTGCCAGCAGTTCTGGAAATACGCAGTATTTT	CASSSGNTQYF